The T cell receptor beta chain under discussion was sequenced for a study of T-cell reconstitution after alpha-beta-depleted transplantation in children. Study-wide results and caveats: It was surviving recipient T cells and thymic progenitors that gave some patients high TCRbeta diversity at day 60. Reports say that about two months after transplant, the alpha-beta T cells came out of several hundred graft clones that had expanded. Among T cells one year after transplant, newly produced cells accounted for most counts and diversity.

Construction of the TCRbeta library involved unique molecular identifiers. TCRdb ran MiXCR on the PCR reads and lists one entry per CDR3 protein. This sample has hundreds of thousands of distinct CDR3 sequences; 23% occur once, and the top ten carry about 14%. Remarks on this clonotype: Its antigen is not identified.

CDR3 length equals 15 residues. Germline CDR1 is SQVTM and CDR2 is ANQGSEA. Trimming took off 3 bases at V and 0 bases at J, with 14 bases between the two ends. The chain carries TRBV29-1 and TRBJ1-2; D is uncertain. The source of this sequence is a boy in the first two years of life who had a stem cell transplant for acute myeloid leukemia, so the T cells may come from the graft donor. The sequences come from PBMCs, mostly from graft donor cells, collected 360 days after TCRalphabeta/CD19-depleted stem cell transplant. The CDR3 loop reads CSVDDVGQANYGYTF. In DNA, the CDR3 is TGCAGCGTTGACGATGTTGGGCAAGCTAACTATGGCTACACCTTC.